These 7 T cell receptor beta chains share one sample of origin, sequenced in a study of Tregs in tolerant kidney transplant recipients. Clones were read by immunoSEQ multiplex PCR, and TCRdb kept only the in-frame ones, dropping some. In the table there are 80,000 or so clones, roughly 91% of which are singletons. Recipients received nonmyeloablative bone marrow transplants from related graft donors, with transient mixed chimerism. The sequenced sample was CD4+ T cells from blood (PBMCs), obtained 24 months after the transplant. Receptors originate from a human patient who received a combined kidney and bone marrow transplant. T cells may partly derive from the graft donor.

V gene TRBV5-8 combines with J gene TRBJ2-3, with a weak D call TRBD2 (6 bases). Per the germline V gene, CDR1 is SGHTS and CDR2 is YDEGEE. The CDR3 length is 14 residues. V was trimmed by 4 bases and J by 1 base, leaving 10 bases between them. The CDR3 DNA reads TGTGCCAGCAGCCCGGGACTTGGCACAGATACGCAGTATTTT. It encodes CASSPGLGTDTQYF.

The chain uses TRBV30 and TRBJ2-7; no firm D call. Trimming stripped 2 bases from V and 3 bases from J, with 14 bases between. The CDR3 sequence is 14 residues long. CDR1 and CDR2 (germline): GTSNPN, SVGIG (reference sequence). The chain's CDR3 is CAWSPTLGRYEQYF. The CDR3 DNA sequence: TGTGCCTGGAGTCCGACACTGGGCCGCTACGAGCAGTACTTC.

The chain employs TRBV18 and TRBJ2-2; the match to TRBD1 covers 8 bases. Germline V gives CDR1 KGHSH, CDR2 LQKENI. There are 15 residues in the CDR3. With V trimmed by 2 bases and J by 4 bases, 3 bases remained unmatched. The CDR3 loop is CASSPRTGSTGELFF. In DNA, the CDR3 is TGTGCCAGCTCACCAAGGACAGGGAGCACCGGGGAGCTGTTTTTT.

The gene calls are TRBV19 and TRBJ2-2; TRBD1 agrees at 9 bases. The CDR3 contains 14 residues. The V and J ends lost 9 bases and 6 bases, in that order; junction bases with no gene match: 8. Germline V gene lookup returns CDR1 LNHDA and CDR2 SQIVND (reference sequence). CDR3 region: CASNNRGRPGELFF. The CDR3 DNA reads as TGTGCCAGCAACAACAGGGGGCGTCCCGGGGAGCTGTTTTTT. Full variable domain (rest looked up from reference TRBV19 and TRBJ2-2): DGGITQSPKYLFRKEGQNVTLSCEQNLNHDAMYWYRQDPGQGLRLIYYSQIVNDFQKGDIAEGYSVSREKKESFPLTVTSAQKNPTAFYLCASNNRGRPGELFFGEGSRLTVL.

The V call is TRBV28, the J call TRBJ1-1; possibly TRBD1 for D (5 bases). Germline V gene data show CDR1 as MDHEN and CDR2 as SYDVKM. The V end was cut by 3 bases, the J end by 2 bases, with 13 bases between. The CDR3 spans 15 residues. The CDR3 loop reads CASSFWGRTNTEAFF. The CDR3 nucleotides are TGTGCCAGCAGTTTTTGGGGCAGAACAAACACTGAAGCTTTCTTT.

The chain couples TRBV7-3 to TRBJ2-3, with a weak D call TRBD2 (5 bases). Germline V gene lookup returns CDR1 SGHTA and CDR2 FQGTGA. V shed 3 bases and J shed 2 bases, with 12 bases lying between them. This CDR3 region has 15 residues. The CDR3 DNA reads TGTGCCAGCAGCTTTTCGCTAGCAGACACAGATACGCAGTATTTT. Translated: CASSFSLADTDTQYF.

The V call is TRBV18, the J call TRBJ1-1, with a weak D call TRBD1 (5 bases). Germline V gene sequence: CDR1 KGHSH, CDR2 LQKENI. The CDR3 extends over 14 amino acids. Between the trimmed V and J ends, which lost 5 bases and 6 bases, there was a span of 16 bases. Here the CDR3 reads CASSSNPQGSEAFF. CDR3 in DNA: TGTGCCAGCTCATCAAATCCTCAGGGCTCTGAAGCTTTCTTT.